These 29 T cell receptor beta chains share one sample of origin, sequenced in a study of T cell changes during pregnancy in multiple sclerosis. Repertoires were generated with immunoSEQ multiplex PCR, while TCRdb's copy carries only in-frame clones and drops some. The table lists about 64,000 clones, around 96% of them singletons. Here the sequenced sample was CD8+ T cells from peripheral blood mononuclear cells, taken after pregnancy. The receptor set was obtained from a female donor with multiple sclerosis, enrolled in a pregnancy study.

The CDR3 nucleotides are TGTGCCACCAGCAGCCCACTAGTTCGGGACGGGGAGCTGTTTTTT. As protein: CATSSPLVRDGELFF. This rearrangement joins TRBV15 to TRBJ2-2, with a tentative D call TRBD2 (5 bases). Germline V lookup: CDR1 LNHNV, CDR2 YYDKDF (reference sequence). V shed 3 bases and J shed 7 bases, with 15 bases lying between them. This CDR3 spans 15 amino acids. Full variable domain (outside the CDR3, taken from reference TRBV15 and TRBJ2-2): DAMVIQNPRYQVTQFGKPVTLSCSQTLNHNVMYWYQQKSSQAPKLLFHYYDKDFNNEADTPDNFQSRRPNTSFCFLDIRSPGLGDTAMYLCATSSPLVRDGELFFGEGSRLTVL.

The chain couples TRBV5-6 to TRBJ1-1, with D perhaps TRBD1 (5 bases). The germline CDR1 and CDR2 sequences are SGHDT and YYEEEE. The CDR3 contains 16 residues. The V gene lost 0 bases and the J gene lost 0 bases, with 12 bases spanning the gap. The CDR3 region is CASSLDRLTMNTEAFF. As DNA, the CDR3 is TGTGCCAGCAGCTTGGACAGGCTTACGATGAACACTGAAGCTTTCTTT. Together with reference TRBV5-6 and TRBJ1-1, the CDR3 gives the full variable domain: DAGVTQSPTHLIKTRGQQVTLRCSPKSGHDTVSWYQQALGQGPQFIFQYYEEEERQRGNFPDRFSGHQFPNYSSELNVNALLLGDSALYLCASSLDRLTMNTEAFFGQGTRLTVV.

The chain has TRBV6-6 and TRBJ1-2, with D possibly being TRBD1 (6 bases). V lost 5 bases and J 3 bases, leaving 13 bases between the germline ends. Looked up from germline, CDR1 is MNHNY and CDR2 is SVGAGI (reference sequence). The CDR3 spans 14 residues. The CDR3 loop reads CASSPIRGYYGYTF. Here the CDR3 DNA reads TGTGCCAGCAGTCCTATCAGGGGTTACTATGGCTACACCTTC.

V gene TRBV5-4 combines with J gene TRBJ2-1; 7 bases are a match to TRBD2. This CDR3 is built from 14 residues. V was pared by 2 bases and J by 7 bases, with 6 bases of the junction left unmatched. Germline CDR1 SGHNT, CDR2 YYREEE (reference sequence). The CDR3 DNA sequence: TGTGCCAGCAGCTTACCATTTAGCGGGAATGAGCAGTTCTTC. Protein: CASSLPFSGNEQFF.

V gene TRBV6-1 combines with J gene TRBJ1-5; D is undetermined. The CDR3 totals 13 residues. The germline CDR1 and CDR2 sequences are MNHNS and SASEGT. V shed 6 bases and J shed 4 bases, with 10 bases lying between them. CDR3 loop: CASRPVENQPQHF. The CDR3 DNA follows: TGTGCCAGCAGGCCAGTCGAAAATCAGCCCCAGCATTTT.

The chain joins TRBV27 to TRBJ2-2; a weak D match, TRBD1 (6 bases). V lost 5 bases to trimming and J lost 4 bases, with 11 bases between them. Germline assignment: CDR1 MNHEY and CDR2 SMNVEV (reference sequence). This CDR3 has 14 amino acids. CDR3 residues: CASSHSRGTGELFF. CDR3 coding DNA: TGTGCCAGCAGTCACTCCAGGGGCACCGGGGAGCTGTTTTTT.

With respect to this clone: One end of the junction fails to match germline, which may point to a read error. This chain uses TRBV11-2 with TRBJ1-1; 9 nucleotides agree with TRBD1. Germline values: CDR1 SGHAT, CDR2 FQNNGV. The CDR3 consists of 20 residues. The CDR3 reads CASSLDLSSGQGHVNAEAFF. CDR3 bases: TGTGCCAGCAGCTTAGATCTTTCATCGGGACAGGGTCATGTGAACGCTGAAGCTTTCTTT.

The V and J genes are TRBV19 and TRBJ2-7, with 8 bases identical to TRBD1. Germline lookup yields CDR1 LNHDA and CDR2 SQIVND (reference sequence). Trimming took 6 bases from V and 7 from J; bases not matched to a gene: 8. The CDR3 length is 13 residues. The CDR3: CASRSGGAGEQYF. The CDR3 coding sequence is TGTGCCAGTAGATCAGGGGGCGCGGGGGAGCAGTACTTC.

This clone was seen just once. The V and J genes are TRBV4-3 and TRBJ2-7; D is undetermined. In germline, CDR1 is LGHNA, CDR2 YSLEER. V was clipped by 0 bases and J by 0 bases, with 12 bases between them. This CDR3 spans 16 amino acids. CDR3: CASSQDPQRSSYEQYF. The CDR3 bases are TGCGCCAGCAGCCAAGATCCCCAGCGAAGCTCCTACGAGCAGTACTTC.

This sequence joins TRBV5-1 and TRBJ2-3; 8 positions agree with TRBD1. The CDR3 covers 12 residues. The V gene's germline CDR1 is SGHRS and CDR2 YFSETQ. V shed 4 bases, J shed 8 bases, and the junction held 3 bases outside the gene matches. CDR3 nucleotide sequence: TGCGCCAGCAGCCAACAGGGGGTTACGCAGTATTTT. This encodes CASSQQGVTQYF.

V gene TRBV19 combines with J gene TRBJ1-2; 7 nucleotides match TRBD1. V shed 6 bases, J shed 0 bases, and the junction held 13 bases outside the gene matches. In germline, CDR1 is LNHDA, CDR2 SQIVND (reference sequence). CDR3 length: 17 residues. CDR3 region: CASSKGAISPANYGYTF. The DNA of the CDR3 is TGTGCCAGTAGCAAGGGGGCGATATCCCCAGCTAACTATGGCTACACCTTC.

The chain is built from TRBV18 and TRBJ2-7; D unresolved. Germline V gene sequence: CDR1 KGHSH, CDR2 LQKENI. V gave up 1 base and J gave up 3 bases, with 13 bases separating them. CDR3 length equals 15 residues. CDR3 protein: CASSPRQVTNYEQYF. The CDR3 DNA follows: TGTGCCAGCTCACCACGGCAGGTTACCAACTACGAGCAGTACTTC.

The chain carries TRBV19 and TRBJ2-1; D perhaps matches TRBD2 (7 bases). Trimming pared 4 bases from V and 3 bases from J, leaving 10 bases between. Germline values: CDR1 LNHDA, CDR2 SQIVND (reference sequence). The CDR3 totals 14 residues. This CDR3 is CASSTGEGYNEQFF. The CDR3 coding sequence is TGTGCCAGTAGTACAGGGGAGGGCTACAATGAGCAGTTCTTC.

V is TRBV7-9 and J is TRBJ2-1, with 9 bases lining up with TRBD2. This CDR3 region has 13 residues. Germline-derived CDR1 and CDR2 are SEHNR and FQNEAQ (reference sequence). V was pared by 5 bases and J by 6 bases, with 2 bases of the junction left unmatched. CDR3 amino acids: CASSGTSLNEQFF. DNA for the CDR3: TGTGCCAGCAGCGGGACTAGCCTCAATGAGCAGTTCTTC.

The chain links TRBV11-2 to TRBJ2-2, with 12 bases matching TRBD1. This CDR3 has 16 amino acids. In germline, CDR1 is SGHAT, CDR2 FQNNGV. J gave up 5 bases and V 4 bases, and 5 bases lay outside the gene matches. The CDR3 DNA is TGTGCCAGCAGCTCGGGACAGGGGGCTCGTACCGGGGAGCTGTTTTTT. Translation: CASSSGQGARTGELFF.

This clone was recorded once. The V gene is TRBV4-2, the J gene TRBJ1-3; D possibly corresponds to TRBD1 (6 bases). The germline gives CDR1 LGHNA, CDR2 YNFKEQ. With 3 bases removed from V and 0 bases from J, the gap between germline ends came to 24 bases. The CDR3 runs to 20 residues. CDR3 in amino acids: CASSHTIVTGTPSSGNTIYF. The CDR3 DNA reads TGTGCCAGCAGCCACACAATCGTCACCGGGACACCGAGCTCTGGAAACACCATATATTTT.

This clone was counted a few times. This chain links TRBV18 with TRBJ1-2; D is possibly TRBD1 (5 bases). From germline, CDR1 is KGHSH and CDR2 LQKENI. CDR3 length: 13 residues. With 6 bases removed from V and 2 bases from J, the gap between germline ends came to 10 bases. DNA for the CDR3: TGTGCCAGCTCTAGACAGAGGAACTATGGCTACACCTTC. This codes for CASSRQRNYGYTF.

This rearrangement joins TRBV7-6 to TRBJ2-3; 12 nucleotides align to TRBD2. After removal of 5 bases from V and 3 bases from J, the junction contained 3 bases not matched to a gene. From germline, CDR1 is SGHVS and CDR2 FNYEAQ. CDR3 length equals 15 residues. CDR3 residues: CASSRGLAGTDTQYF. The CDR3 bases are TGTGCCAGCAGCCGGGGACTAGCGGGTACAGATACGCAGTATTTT.

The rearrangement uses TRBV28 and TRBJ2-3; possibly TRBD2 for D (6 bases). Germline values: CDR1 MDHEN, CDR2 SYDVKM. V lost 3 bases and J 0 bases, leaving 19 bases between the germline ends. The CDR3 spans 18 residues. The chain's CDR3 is CASSFSGAAVASTDTQYF. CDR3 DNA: TGTGCCAGCAGTTTTAGCGGCGCGGCGGTAGCTAGCACAGATACGCAGTATTTT.

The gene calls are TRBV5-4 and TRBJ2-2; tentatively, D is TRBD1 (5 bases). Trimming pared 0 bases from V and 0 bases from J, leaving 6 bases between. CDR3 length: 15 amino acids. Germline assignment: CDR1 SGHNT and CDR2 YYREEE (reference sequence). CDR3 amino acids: CASSLGQTNTGELFF. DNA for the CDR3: TGTGCCAGCAGCTTGGGACAGACGAACACCGGGGAGCTGTTTTTT.

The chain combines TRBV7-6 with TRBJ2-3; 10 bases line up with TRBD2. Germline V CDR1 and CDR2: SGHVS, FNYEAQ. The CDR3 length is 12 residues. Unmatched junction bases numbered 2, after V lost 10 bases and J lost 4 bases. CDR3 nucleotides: TGTGCCACAAGCGGGAGGGCAGATACGCAGTATTTT. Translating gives CATSGRADTQYF.

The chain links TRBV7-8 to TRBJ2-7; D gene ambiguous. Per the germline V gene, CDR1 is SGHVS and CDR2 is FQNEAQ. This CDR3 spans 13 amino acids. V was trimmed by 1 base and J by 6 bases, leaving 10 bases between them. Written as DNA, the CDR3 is TGTGCCAGCAGCTTAGATCGGTACGGCGAGCAGTACTTC. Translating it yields CASSLDRYGEQYF. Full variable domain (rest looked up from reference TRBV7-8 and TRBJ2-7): GAGVSQSPRYKVAKRGQDVALRCDPISGHVSLFWYQQALGQGPEFLTYFQNEAQLDKSGLPSDRFFAERPEGSVSTLKIQRTQQEDSAVYLCASSLDRYGEQYFGPGTRLTVT.

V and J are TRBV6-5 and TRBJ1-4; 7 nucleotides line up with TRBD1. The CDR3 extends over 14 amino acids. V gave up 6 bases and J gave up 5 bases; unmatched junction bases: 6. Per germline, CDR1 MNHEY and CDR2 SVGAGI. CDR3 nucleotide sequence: TGTGCCAGCAGCTTTGGACAGGCGAATGAAAAACTGTTTTTT. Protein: CASSFGQANEKLFF.

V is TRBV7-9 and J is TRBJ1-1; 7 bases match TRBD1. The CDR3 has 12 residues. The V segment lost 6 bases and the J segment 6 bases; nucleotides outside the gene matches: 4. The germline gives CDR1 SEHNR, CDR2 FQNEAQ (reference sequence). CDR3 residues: CASSSGTAEAFF. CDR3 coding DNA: TGTGCCAGCAGTTCCGGGACAGCTGAAGCTTTCTTT.

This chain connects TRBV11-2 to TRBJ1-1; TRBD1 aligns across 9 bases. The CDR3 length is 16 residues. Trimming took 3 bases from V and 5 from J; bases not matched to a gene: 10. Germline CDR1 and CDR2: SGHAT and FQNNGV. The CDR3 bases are TGTGCCAGCAGCTTGGGACAGGGAAGGTTGCGGACTGAAGCTTTCTTT. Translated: CASSLGQGRLRTEAFF.

The CDR3 reads CAWSRGQGFYGYTF. In DNA, the CDR3 is TGTGCCTGGAGTAGAGGACAGGGGTTCTATGGCTACACCTTC. The genes are TRBV30 and TRBJ1-2; 9 bases match TRBD1. Germline trimming cut 2 bases from V and 4 bases from J; bases unmatched to any gene: 5. This CDR3 region has 14 residues. Germline V gene sequence: CDR1 GTSNPN, CDR2 SVGIG (reference sequence).

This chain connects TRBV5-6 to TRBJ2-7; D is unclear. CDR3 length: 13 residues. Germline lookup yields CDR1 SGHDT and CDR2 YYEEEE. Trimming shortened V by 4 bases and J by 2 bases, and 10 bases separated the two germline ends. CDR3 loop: CASSASLPYEQYF. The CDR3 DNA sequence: TGTGCCAGCAGCGCCAGTTTGCCCTACGAGCAGTACTTC.

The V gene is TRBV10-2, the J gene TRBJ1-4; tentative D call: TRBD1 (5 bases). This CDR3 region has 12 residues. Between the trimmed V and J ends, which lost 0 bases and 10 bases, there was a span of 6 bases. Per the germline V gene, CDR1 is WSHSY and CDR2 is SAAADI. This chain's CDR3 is CASSESQGKLFF. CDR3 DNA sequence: TGCGCCAGCAGTGAGTCGCAGGGAAAACTGTTTTTT.

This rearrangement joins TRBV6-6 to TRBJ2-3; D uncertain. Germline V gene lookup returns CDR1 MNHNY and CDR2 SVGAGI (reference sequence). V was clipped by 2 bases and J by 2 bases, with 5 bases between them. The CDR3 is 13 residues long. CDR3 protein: CASSYQATDTQYF. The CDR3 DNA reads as TGTGCCAGCAGTTACCAGGCCACAGATACGCAGTATTTT.